The 28 T cell receptor beta chains below were found in one sample sequenced in a study of identical twins. MiXCR, applied by TCRdb to the 5' RACE reads, yields one record per CDR3 protein. The sample lists approximately 630,000 distinct CDR3 sequences; around 7.5% were seen once. The same data also went into a second study, on yellow fever vaccine responses in identical twins.

The sequencing input was PBMCs. The receptors were gathered from a woman younger than 30 in good health.

Many counts were recorded for this clonotype. Here the CDR3 DNA reads TGCGCCAGCAGCTTGAGGCAGGGAAACTACAATGAGCAGTTCTTC. Translating gives CASSLRQGNYNEQFF. V gene TRBV5-1 combines with J gene TRBJ2-1, with a possible D match to TRBD1 (5 bases). Germline V gene sequence: CDR1 SGHRS, CDR2 YFSETQ. The length of the CDR3 is 15 residues. V was shortened by 1 base and J by 3 bases, with 11 bases between the two germline ends.

The chain combines TRBV7-9 with TRBJ1-4; D is perhaps TRBD1 (5 bases). The CDR3 sequence is 15 residues long. V dropped 5 bases and J dropped 6 bases, with 16 bases sitting between them. The germline gives CDR1 SEHNR, CDR2 FQNEAQ (reference sequence). The CDR3 nucleotides read TGTGCCAGCAGCCCACTGGCGGGGACGGATGAAAAACTGTTTTTT. Protein product: CASSPLAGTDEKLFF. The full variable domain, completed using reference TRBV7-9 and TRBJ1-4, is DTGVSQNPRHKITKRGQNVTFRCDPISEHNRLYWYRQTLGQGPEFLTYFQNEAQLEKSRLLSDRFSAERPKGSFSTLEIQRTEQGDSAMYLCASSPLAGTDEKLFFGSGTQLSVL.

As DNA, the CDR3 is TGTGCCAGCAGCCACCTGAGTCAGCCCCAGCATTTT. Translated, it gives CASSHLSQPQHF. V usage is TRBV7-9 and J usage is TRBJ1-5; D ambiguous. CDR1 and CDR2 (germline): SEHNR, FQNEAQ (reference sequence). The CDR3 length is 12 residues. Deletions cut 5 bases from V and 6 bases from J, with 8 bases between.

This clonotype occurred many times. J is TRBJ2-7 and V is TRBV15, with TRBD2 identical over 9 bases. The trim removed 1 base at V and 2 bases at J, leaving 3 bases unmatched. From germline, CDR1 is LNHNV and CDR2 YYDKDF (reference sequence). The CDR3 is 15 residues long. The CDR3 reads CATSRGSGGTYEQYF. DNA for the CDR3: TGTGCCACCAGCAGAGGTAGCGGGGGTACCTACGAGCAGTACTTC.

The V call is TRBV29-1, the J call TRBJ2-1; 7 bases line up with TRBD2. Germline V gene lookup returns CDR1 SQVTM and CDR2 ANQGSEA. The CDR3 has 18 residues. J lost 7 bases, V lost 0 bases, and 18 bases had no gene match. CDR3 nucleotide sequence: TGCAGCGTTGAAGATCTCTCCAGCGGGGCTCCCGTCGAGAATGAGCAGTTCTTC. The encoded protein is CSVEDLSSGAPVENEQFF.

This clonotype was picked up a small number of times. The chain couples TRBV28 to TRBJ2-1, with TRBD2 as a possible D gene (5 bases). Looked up from germline, CDR1 is MDHEN and CDR2 is SYDVKM. The CDR3 has 15 amino acids. Trimming removed 5 bases from V and 2 bases from J, with 13 bases in between. CDR3 amino acids: CASSLSTGAYNEQFF. In nucleotides, the CDR3 is TGTGCCAGCAGTCTATCTACCGGGGCCTACAATGAGCAGTTCTTC.

This clonotype was detected a few times. The V and J genes are TRBV6-5 and TRBJ1-6; no clear D gene. CDR1 MNHEY and CDR2 SVGAGI come from the germline V gene. The CDR3 spans 17 residues. V lost 0 bases and J 7 bases, leaving 16 bases between the germline ends. CDR3 sequence reads: CASSYSYREPLNSPLHF. In DNA form, the CDR3 reads TGTGCCAGCAGTTACTCTTACAGAGAACCCTTGAATTCACCCCTCCACTTT.

This clonotype was seen at least ten times. The chain has TRBV7-9 and TRBJ2-7, with a weak D call TRBD2 (5 bases). Germline values: CDR1 SEHNR, CDR2 FQNEAQ (reference sequence). V lost 1 base to trimming and J lost 0 bases, with 13 bases between them. The CDR3 covers 16 residues. The CDR3 here is CASSLVSGPFSYEQYF. The CDR3 DNA follows: TGTGCCAGCAGCTTAGTCAGCGGACCCTTCTCCTACGAGCAGTACTTC.

This clonotype has at least ten counts. The V call is TRBV20-1, the J call TRBJ2-7; TRBD2 might be the D (6 bases). The CDR3 is 18 amino acids. Deletions cut 1 base from V and 2 bases from J, with 24 bases between. The V gene's germline CDR1 is DFQATT and CDR2 SNEGSKA (reference sequence). Here the CDR3 DNA reads TGCAGTGCTAGAGGGAACCGGATTCTGGGCGGGAAGCCCTACGAGCAGTACTTC. This codes for CSARGNRILGGKPYEQYF.

The chain is built from TRBV11-2 and TRBJ2-3; D is undetermined. V was pared by 5 bases and J by 0 bases, with 12 bases between. CDR3 length: 15 residues. Germline V gene sequence: CDR1 SGHAT, CDR2 FQNNGV. This CDR3 reads CASSRTSASTDTQYF. CDR3 DNA: TGTGCCAGCAGCCGGACCTCCGCTAGCACAGATACGCAGTATTTT.

This clonotype was seen only a few times. The chain is built from TRBV5-1 and TRBJ1-1; D call uncertain. This CDR3 region has 14 residues. Germline CDR1 is SGHRS and CDR2 is YFSETQ. Between the trimmed V and J ends, which lost 5 bases and 0 bases, there was a span of 11 bases. This CDR3 reads CASSFLGMNTEAFF. DNA of the CDR3: TGCGCCAGCAGTTTCCTTGGGATGAACACTGAAGCTTTCTTT.

This clonotype was seen repeatedly, ten times or more. The genes are TRBV5-1 and TRBJ2-5; 7 nucleotides line up with TRBD1. CDR3 length: 13 residues. CDR1 and CDR2 (germline): SGHRS, YFSETQ. V shed 4 bases, J shed 2 bases, and the junction held 2 bases outside the gene matches. CDR3 loop: CASSVGQQETQYF. The CDR3 nucleotides are TGCGCCAGCAGCGTGGGACAGCAAGAGACCCAGTACTTC.

The chain has TRBV25-1 and TRBJ2-7; 7 positions match TRBD1. The V gene end was trimmed by 2 bases and the J gene end by 1 base; junction bases not matched to a gene: 5. CDR1 MGHDK and CDR2 SYGVNS come from the germline V gene. The CDR3 loop spans 15 amino acids. The CDR3 sequence: CASSEPGTASYEQYV. The CDR3 DNA sequence: TGTGCCAGCAGTGAACCGGGGACAGCTTCCTACGAGCAGTACGTC.

The chain has TRBV5-5 and TRBJ2-1, with TRBD2 matching over 10 bases. Trimming at V came to 4 bases and at J to 0 bases, leaving 4 bases not matched to a gene. CDR1 is SGHKS and CDR2 is YYEKEE in the germline V gene (reference sequence). This CDR3 comprises 16 residues. In nucleotides, the CDR3 is TGTGCCAGCAGCGGAGGACTAGCGGTCTCCTACAATGAGCAGTTCTTC. Translation gives CASSGGLAVSYNEQFF.

The V gene is TRBV5-5, the J gene TRBJ1-1; tentatively, D is TRBD1 (5 bases). V was trimmed by 0 bases and J by 5 bases, leaving 14 bases between them. Germline CDR1 SGHKS, CDR2 YYEKEE (reference sequence). This CDR3 region has 15 residues. DNA of the CDR3: TGTGCCAGCAGCTTGGTCGCAGGGTTGATGACTGAAGCTTTCTTT. This translates into CASSLVAGLMTEAFF.

In this sample, this clonotype turned up a few times. This chain links TRBV2 with TRBJ2-1; TRBD2 agrees at 14 bases. Losses at the gene ends were 2 bases for V and 3 bases for J; bases not matched to a gene: 12. There are 20 residues in the CDR3. Germline CDR1 reads SNHLY; CDR2 reads FYNNEI. CDR3 nucleotide sequence: TGTGCCAGCAGTGAAACGCTACCGGGACTAGCGGGAGCCGGCTACAATGAGCAGTTCTTC. It specifies CASSETLPGLAGAGYNEQFF. The whole variable domain, remainder taken from reference TRBV2 and TRBJ2-1, is EPEVTQTPSHQVTQMGQEVILRCVPISNHLYFYWYRQILGQKVEFLVSFYNNEISEKSEIFDDQFSVERPDGSNFTLKIRSTKLEDSAMYFCASSETLPGLAGAGYNEQFFGPGTRLTVL.

This clonotype has ten or more counts. The chain carries TRBV29-1 and TRBJ2-5, with 7 bases matching TRBD1. The ends lost 7 bases at V and 2 bases at J; junction bases unmatched: 16. Germline V lookup: CDR1 SQVTM, CDR2 ANQGSEA. The CDR3 has 16 residues. Here the CDR3 DNA reads TGCAGCGGCACCCCAGGGACAGCGATCTTACAAGAGACCCAGTACTTC. As protein: CSGTPGTAILQETQYF.

This clonotype was picked up many times. The chain combines TRBV29-1 with TRBJ2-7, with TRBD1 as a possible D gene (6 bases). In germline, CDR1 is SQVTM, CDR2 ANQGSEA. The CDR3 has 11 amino acids. V was trimmed by 8 bases and J by 3 bases, leaving 11 bases between them. The CDR3 sequence: CSTIRGYEQYF. CDR3 nucleotide sequence: TGCAGCACGATCAGGGGCTACGAGCAGTACTTC.

This clonotype was counted a few times. The chain combines TRBV4-1 with TRBJ2-1; TRBD2 might be the D (5 bases). The CDR3 is 15 residues long. Germline V gene data show CDR1 as MGHRA and CDR2 as YSYEKL. The V end was cut by 2 bases, the J end by 3 bases, with 11 bases between. CDR3 DNA sequence: TGCGCCAGCAGCCAACCACTACGGGACTACAATGAGCAGTTCTTC. It codes for CASSQPLRDYNEQFF.

The sample holds many counts of this clonotype. The chain links TRBV24-1 to TRBJ2-1; tentative D call: TRBD1 (5 bases). CDR3 size: 14 residues. V lost 6 bases and J lost 5, with 13 bases in between. Germline-derived CDR1 and CDR2 are KGHDR and SFDVKD. The CDR3 loop is CATSWNRIHNEQFF. The CDR3 DNA sequence: TGTGCCACCAGTTGGAACAGGATCCACAATGAGCAGTTCTTC.

This clonotype was recorded a few times. The chain is built from TRBV7-8 and TRBJ1-6, with D perhaps TRBD1 (6 bases). V was cut by 2 bases and J by 7 bases, with 9 bases left in between. The CDR3 is 14 amino acids. Germline CDR1 is SGHVS and CDR2 is FQNEAQ. The CDR3 nucleotides are TGTGCCAGCAGCTTAAATCAGGGGAATTCACCCCTCCACTTT. This encodes CASSLNQGNSPLHF. Based on the CDR3 plus reference TRBV7-8 and TRBJ1-6, the full variable domain is GAGVSQSPRYKVAKRGQDVALRCDPISGHVSLFWYQQALGQGPEFLTYFQNEAQLDKSGLPSDRFFAERPEGSVSTLKIQRTQQEDSAVYLCASSLNQGNSPLHFGNGTRLTVT.

V usage is TRBV6-2 or TRBV6-3 and J usage is TRBJ2-2, with 7 bases matching TRBD2. V dropped 0 bases and J dropped 3; count of bases not matched to a gene: 22. Germline V gives CDR1 MNHEY, CDR2 SVGEGT. The CDR3 loop spans 22 amino acids. CDR3 protein: CASSYSKFPGVGGKGHTGELFF. For the CDR3, the DNA is TGTGCCAGCAGTTACTCGAAGTTCCCTGGTGTCGGGGGGAAGGGGCACACCGGGGAGCTGTTTTTT.

This clonotype has a handful of counts. The rearrangement links TRBV18 to TRBJ2-2; D tentatively fits TRBD1 or TRBD2 (5 bases each). V lost 6 bases and J lost 0, with 14 bases in between. Germline V gene lookup returns CDR1 KGHSH and CDR2 LQKENI. This CDR3 is 16 amino acids long. The CDR3 sequence: CASSRGVGANTGELFF. The CDR3 nucleotides read TGTGCCAGCTCCCGAGGGGTCGGGGCGAACACCGGGGAGCTGTTTTTT.

The V and J genes are TRBV28 and TRBJ1-4; tentative D call: TRBD1 (6 bases). The CDR3 loop spans 11 amino acids. Germline values: CDR1 MDHEN, CDR2 SYDVKM. Trimming pared 10 bases from V and 5 bases from J, leaving 8 bases between. The CDR3 is CATQGNEKLFF. The CDR3 nucleotides are TGTGCCACTCAGGGGAATGAAAAACTGTTTTTT.

This clonotype was recorded many times. J is TRBJ2-2 and V is TRBV15; weak D call: TRBD2 (6 bases). Germline-derived CDR1 and CDR2 are LNHNV and YYDKDF (reference sequence). Between the trimmed V and J ends, which lost 8 bases and 1 base, there was a span of 14 bases. CDR3 length: 15 residues. CDR3 DNA: TGTGCCACCGGGGGAAGGAGGGGGAACACCGGGGAGCTGTTTTTT. It specifies CATGGRRGNTGELFF.

In its sample, this clonotype was seen many times. The gene calls are TRBV20-1 and TRBJ2-1; 13 bases line up with TRBD2. Trimming removed 5 bases from V and 7 bases from J; junction bases left unmatched: 5. Per germline, CDR1 DFQATT and CDR2 SNEGSKA (reference sequence). The length of the CDR3 is 14 residues. This CDR3 is CSAELAGGFNEQFF. CDR3 bases: TGCAGTGCTGAACTAGCGGGAGGGTTTAATGAGCAGTTCTTC.

This clonotype occurred many times. V and J are TRBV28 and TRBJ1-1; D not resolved. V was pared by 3 bases and J by 2 bases, with 13 bases between. CDR1 and CDR2 from the germline V gene are MDHEN and SYDVKM. The CDR3 is 15 residues long. For the CDR3, the DNA is TGTGCCAGCAGTTTGGCGACGTCGGGTAACACTGAAGCTTTCTTT. Translation gives CASSLATSGNTEAFF. The entire variable domain, with the rest obtained from reference TRBV28 and TRBJ1-1, is as follows: DVKVTQSSRYLVKRTGEKVFLECVQDMDHENMFWYRQDPGLGLRLIYFSYDVKMKEKGDIPEGYSVSREKKERFSLILESASTNQTSMYLCASSLATSGNTEAFFGQGTRLTVV.

This clonotype was seen only a few times. The chain couples TRBV20-1 to TRBJ2-7; tentatively, D is TRBD2 (5 bases). Germline CDR1 reads DFQATT; CDR2 reads SNEGSKA (reference sequence). V was pared by 5 bases and J by 5 bases, with 16 bases between. The CDR3 contains 13 residues. CDR3 bases: TGCAGTGCTCGTCGGGGATCTAGAGACGAGCAGTACGTC. Its protein product is CSARRGSRDEQYV.